This T cell receptor (beta chain) was documented in a study of OX40 agonist ivuxolimab in advanced cancers. Study-wide background: The dose-escalation cohort was over 65% male, with a mean age of 60 years, ranging roughly 20 to 90.

In regard to this clone: The junction differs from germline at one of its ends, possibly a read error.

Data came from immunoSEQ multiplex PCR; TCRdb stores just in-frame clones and leaves some out. The sample records over 45,000 clones, around 75% being singletons. The CDR3 extends over 14 amino acids. The germline V gene encodes CDR1 MNHEY and CDR2 SMNVEV (reference sequence). Sequencing used CD4+ or CD8+ T cells sorted from blood, obtained in a trial of the OX40 agonist ivuxolimab. This receptor was identified in an adult with an advanced solid tumor such as melanoma, head and neck, liver or kidney cancer. The rearrangement joins TRBV27 to TRBJ2-7; D may match TRBD1 or TRBD2 (5 bases each). The CDR3 region is CASTLLGTGGELYF. Here the CDR3 DNA reads TGTGCCAGCACTTTATTGGGGACCGGCGGCGAGCTGTACTTC.